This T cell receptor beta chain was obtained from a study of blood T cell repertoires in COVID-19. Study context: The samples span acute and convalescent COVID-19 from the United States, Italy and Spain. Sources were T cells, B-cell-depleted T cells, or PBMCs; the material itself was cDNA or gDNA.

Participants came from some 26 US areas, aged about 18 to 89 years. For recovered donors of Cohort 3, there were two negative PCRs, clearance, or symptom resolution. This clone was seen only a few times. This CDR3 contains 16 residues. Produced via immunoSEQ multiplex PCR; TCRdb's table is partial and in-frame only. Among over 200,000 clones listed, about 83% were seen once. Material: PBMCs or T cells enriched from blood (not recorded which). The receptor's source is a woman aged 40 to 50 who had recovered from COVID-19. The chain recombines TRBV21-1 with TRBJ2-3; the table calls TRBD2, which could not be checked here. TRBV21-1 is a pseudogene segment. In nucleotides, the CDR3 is TGTGCCAGCAGCAGGGTATGGAGCGGGAGTTCAGATACGCAGTATTTT. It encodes CASSRVWSGSSDTQYF.